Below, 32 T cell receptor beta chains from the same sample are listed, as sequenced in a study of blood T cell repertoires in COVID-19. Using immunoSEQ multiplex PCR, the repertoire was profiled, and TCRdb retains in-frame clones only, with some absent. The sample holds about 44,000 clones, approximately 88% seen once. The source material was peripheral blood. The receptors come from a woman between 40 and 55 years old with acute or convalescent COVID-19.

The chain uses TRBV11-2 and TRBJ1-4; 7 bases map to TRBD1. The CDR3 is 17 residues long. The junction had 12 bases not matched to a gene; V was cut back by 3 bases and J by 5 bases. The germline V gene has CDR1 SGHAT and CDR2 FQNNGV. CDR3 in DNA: TGTGCCAGCAGCTTGCGCAGGTCGGGACAGATAAATGAAAAACTGTTTTTT. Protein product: CASSLRRSGQINEKLFF.

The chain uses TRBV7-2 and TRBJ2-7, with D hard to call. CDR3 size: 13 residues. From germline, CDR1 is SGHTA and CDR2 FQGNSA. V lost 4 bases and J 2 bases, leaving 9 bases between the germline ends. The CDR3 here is CASSSPPAYEQYF. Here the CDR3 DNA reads TGTGCCAGCAGCTCTCCTCCGGCCTACGAGCAGTACTTC.

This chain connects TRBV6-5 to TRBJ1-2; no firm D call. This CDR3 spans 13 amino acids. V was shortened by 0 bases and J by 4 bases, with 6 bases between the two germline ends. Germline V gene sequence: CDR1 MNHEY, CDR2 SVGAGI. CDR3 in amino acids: CASSYSRGYGYTF. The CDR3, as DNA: TGTGCCAGCAGTTACTCCCGGGGCTATGGCTACACCTTC.

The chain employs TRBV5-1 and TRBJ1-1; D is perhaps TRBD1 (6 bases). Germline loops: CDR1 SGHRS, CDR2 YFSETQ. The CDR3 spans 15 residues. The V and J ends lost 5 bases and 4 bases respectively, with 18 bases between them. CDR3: CASRPEAGVFTEAFF. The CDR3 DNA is TGCGCCAGCAGACCCGAGGCAGGGGTGTTCACTGAAGCTTTCTTT.

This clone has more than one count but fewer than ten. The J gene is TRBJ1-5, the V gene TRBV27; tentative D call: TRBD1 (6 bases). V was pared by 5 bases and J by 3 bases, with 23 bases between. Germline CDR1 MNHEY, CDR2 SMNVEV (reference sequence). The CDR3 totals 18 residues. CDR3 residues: CASSSMHEVGGANQPQHF. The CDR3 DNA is TGTGCCAGCAGTAGTATGCACGAAGTTGGGGGGGCCAATCAGCCCCAGCATTTT.

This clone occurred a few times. CDR3 nucleotide sequence: TGTGCCAGCAGCATCCTTCAGGGTTACTCGCCTGGAAACACCATATATTTT. Protein sequence: CASSILQGYSPGNTIYF. This chain links TRBV9 with TRBJ1-3, with a weak D call TRBD1 (5 bases). Trimming took 4 bases from V and 2 from J, leaving 19 bases between them. Germline-derived CDR1 and CDR2 are SGDLS and YYNGEE. There are 17 residues in the CDR3.

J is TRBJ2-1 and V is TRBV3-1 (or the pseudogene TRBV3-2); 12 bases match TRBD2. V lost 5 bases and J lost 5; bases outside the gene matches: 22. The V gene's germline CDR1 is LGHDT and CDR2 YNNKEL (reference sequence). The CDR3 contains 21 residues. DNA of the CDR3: TGTGCCAGCAGCTTAAGAAGGGGGCTCAGTCGGACTAGCGGGGCAGACAATGAGCAGTTCTTC. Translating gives CASSLRRGLSRTSGADNEQFF.

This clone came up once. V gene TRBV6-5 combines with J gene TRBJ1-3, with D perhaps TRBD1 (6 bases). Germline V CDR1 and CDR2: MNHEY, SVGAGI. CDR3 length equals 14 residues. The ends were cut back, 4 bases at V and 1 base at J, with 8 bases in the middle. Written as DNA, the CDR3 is TGTGCCAGCAGTTGGACAGTTTCTGGAAACACCATATATTTT. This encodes CASSWTVSGNTIYF.

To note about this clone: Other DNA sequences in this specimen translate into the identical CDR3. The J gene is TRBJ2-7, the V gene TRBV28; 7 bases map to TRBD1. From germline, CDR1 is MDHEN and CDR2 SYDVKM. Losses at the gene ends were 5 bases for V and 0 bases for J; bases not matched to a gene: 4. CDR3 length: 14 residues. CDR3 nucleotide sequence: TGTGCCAGCAGTCCCCGGACAGGCTCCTACGAGCAGTACTTC. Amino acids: CASSPRTGSYEQYF.

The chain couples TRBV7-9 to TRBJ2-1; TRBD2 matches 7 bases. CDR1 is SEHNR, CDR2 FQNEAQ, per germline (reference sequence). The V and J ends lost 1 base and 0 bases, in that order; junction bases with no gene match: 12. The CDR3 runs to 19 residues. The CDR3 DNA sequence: TGTGCCAGCAGCTTAGGTTCGTTTTTAAGGACTAGCTCCTACAATGAGCAGTTCTTC. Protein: CASSLGSFLRTSSYNEQFF.

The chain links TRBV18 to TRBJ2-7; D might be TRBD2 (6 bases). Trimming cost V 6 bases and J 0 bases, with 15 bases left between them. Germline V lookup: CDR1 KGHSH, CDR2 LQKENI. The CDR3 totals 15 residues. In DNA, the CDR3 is TGTGCCAGCTCCCGAACCGACGGGAGCTCCTACGAGCAGTACTTC. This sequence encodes CASSRTDGSSYEQYF. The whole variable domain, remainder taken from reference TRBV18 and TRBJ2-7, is NAGVMQNPRHLVRRRGQEARLRCSPMKGHSHVYWYRQLPEEGLKFMVYLQKENIIDESGMPKERFSAEFPKEGPSILRIQQVVRGDSAAYFCASSRTDGSSYEQYFGPGTRLTVT.

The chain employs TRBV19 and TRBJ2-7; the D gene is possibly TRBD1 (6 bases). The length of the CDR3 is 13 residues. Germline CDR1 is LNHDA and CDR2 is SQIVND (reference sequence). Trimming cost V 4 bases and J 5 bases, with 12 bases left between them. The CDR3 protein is CASSSTGKDEQYF. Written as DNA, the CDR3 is TGTGCCAGTAGTAGTACAGGGAAGGACGAGCAGTACTTC.

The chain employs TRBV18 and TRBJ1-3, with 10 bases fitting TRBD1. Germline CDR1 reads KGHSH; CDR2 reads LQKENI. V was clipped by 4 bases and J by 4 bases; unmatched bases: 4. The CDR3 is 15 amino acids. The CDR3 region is CASSRGQGSGNTIYF. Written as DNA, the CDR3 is TGTGCCAGCTCACGGGGACAGGGGAGCGGAAACACCATATATTTT.

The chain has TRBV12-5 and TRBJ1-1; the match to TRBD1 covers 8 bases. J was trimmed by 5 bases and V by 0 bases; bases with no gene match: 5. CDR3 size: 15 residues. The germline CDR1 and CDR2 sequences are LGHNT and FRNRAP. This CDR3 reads CASGLVQGVETEAFF. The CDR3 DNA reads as TGTGCTAGTGGTTTGGTACAGGGGGTTGAGACTGAAGCTTTCTTT.

The chain's CDR3 is CASSQGTGQRTEAFF. The CDR3 nucleotides are TGTGCCAGCAGCCAGGGTACGGGACAGAGAACTGAAGCTTTCTTT. The gene calls are TRBV3-1 (or the pseudogene TRBV3-2) and TRBJ1-1, with TRBD1 matching over 7 bases. The germline V gene encodes CDR1 LGHDT and CDR2 YNNKEL (reference sequence). This CDR3 has 15 amino acids. Trimming removed 3 bases from V and 5 bases from J; junction bases left unmatched: 9.

In DNA, the CDR3 is TGTGCCAGCAGCCAATCCGTGATAGCGGGATCCTTCTGGGGTACAGATACGCAGTATTTT. Protein: CASSQSVIAGSFWGTDTQYF. The V and J genes are TRBV3-1 (or the pseudogene TRBV3-2) and TRBJ2-3; 8 nucleotides match TRBD2. In germline, CDR1 is LGHDT, CDR2 YNNKEL (reference sequence). The V gene end was trimmed by 2 bases and the J gene end by 3 bases; junction bases not matched to a gene: 19. This CDR3 is built from 20 residues.

The CDR3 sequence: CASSRDPSGTLNEKLFF. In nucleotides, the CDR3 is TGTGCCAGCAGTCGCGACCCGTCCGGGACACTCAATGAAAAACTGTTTTTT. The chain uses TRBV28 and TRBJ1-4; D may be TRBD1 (6 bases). From germline, CDR1 is MDHEN and CDR2 SYDVKM. The CDR3 spans 17 residues. With 5 bases removed from V and 5 bases from J, the gap between germline ends came to 21 bases.

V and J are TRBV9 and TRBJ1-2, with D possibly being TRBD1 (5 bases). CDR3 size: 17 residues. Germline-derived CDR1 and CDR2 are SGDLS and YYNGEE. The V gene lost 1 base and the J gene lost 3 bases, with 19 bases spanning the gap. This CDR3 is CASSVWAAGGEDYGYTF. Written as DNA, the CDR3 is TGTGCCAGCAGCGTATGGGCCGCCGGGGGGGAAGACTATGGCTACACCTTC.

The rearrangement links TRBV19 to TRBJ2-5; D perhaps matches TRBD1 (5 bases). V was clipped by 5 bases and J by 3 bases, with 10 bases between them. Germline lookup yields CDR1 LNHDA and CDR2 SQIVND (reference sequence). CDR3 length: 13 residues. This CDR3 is CASSSTEEETQYF. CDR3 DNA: TGTGCCAGTAGTTCGACAGAAGAAGAGACCCAGTACTTC.

The CDR3 DNA reads TGTGCCAGCAGTATCGGGCCGGGACAGGTTGAGGGCAAAAACATTCAGTACTTC. Its protein is CASSIGPGQVEGKNIQYF. The V and J genes are TRBV27 and TRBJ2-4; 8 positions agree with TRBD1. The CDR3 is 18 residues long. The V gene end was trimmed by 5 bases and the J gene end by 3 bases; junction bases not matched to a gene: 15. Germline-derived CDR1 and CDR2 are MNHEY and SMNVEV (reference sequence).

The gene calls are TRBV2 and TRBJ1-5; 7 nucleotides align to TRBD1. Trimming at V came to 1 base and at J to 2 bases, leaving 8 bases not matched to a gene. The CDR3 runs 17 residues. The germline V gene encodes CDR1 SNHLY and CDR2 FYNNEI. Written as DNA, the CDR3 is TGTGCCAGCAGTGAAGGGACAGGTAAAGGGGGCAATCAGCCCCAGCATTTT. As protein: CASSEGTGKGGNQPQHF.

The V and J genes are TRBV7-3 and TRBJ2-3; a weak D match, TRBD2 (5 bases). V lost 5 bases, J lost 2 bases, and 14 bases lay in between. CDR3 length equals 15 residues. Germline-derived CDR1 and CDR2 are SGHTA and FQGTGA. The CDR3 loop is CASSPDRGYTDTQYF. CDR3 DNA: TGTGCCAGCAGCCCCGATCGAGGGTACACAGATACGCAGTATTTT.

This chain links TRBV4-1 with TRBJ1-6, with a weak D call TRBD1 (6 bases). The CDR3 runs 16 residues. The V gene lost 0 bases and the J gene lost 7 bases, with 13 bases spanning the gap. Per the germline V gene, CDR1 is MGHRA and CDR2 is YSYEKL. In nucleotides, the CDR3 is TGCGCCAGCAGCCAAGACGGGGGGCTCGGGAATTCACCCCTCCACTTT. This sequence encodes CASSQDGGLGNSPLHF.

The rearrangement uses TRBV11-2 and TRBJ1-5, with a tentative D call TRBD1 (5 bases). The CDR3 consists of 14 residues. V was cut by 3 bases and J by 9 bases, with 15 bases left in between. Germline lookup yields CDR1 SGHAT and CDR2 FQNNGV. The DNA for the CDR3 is TGTGCCAGCAGCTTGGGGCGGGGGATGAGGCCCCAGCATTTT. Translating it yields CASSLGRGMRPQHF.

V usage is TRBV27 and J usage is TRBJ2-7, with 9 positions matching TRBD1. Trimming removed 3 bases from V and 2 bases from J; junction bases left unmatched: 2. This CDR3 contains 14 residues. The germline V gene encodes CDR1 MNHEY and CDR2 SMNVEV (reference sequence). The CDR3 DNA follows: TGTGCCAGCAGTTTCCGACAGGGGGCCTACGAGCAGTACTTC. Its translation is CASSFRQGAYEQYF.

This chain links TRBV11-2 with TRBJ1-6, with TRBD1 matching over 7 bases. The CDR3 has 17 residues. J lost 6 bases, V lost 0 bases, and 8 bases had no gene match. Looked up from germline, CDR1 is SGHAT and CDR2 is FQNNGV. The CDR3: CASSLDPGGPLNSPLHF. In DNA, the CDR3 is TGTGCCAGCAGCTTAGATCCAGGGGGTCCCCTTAATTCACCCCTCCACTTT.

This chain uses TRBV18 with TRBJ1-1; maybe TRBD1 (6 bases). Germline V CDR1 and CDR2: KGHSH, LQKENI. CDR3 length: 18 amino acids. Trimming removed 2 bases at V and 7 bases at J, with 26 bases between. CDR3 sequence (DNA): TGTGCCAGCTCACCAACCGGGACAACAAATCCGAGCCATAATGAAGCTTTCTTT. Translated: CASSPTGTTNPSHNEAFF.

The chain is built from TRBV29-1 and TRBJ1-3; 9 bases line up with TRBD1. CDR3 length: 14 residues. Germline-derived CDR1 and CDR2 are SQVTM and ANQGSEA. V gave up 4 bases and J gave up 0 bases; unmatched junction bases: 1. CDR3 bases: TGCAGCGTTGCGGGACAGGGCTCTGGAAACACCATATATTTT. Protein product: CSVAGQGSGNTIYF.

DNA of the CDR3: TGTGCCAGCAGCTTACGTGGGCAGGGGGCGATCAGTTCCTACAATGAGCAGTTCTTC. Translated: CASSLRGQGAISSYNEQFF. This chain links TRBV7-6 with TRBJ2-1, with 8 bases lining up with TRBD1. In germline, CDR1 is SGHVS, CDR2 FNYEAQ. The V gene end was trimmed by 2 bases and the J gene end by 1 base; junction bases not matched to a gene: 13. The CDR3 extends over 19 amino acids.

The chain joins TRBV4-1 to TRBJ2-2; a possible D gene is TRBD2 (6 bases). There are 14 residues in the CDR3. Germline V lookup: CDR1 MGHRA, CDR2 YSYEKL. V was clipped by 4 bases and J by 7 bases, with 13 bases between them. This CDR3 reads CASSRSRGGGELFF. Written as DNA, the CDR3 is TGCGCCAGCAGCCGTTCGCGGGGCGGCGGGGAGCTGTTTTTT.

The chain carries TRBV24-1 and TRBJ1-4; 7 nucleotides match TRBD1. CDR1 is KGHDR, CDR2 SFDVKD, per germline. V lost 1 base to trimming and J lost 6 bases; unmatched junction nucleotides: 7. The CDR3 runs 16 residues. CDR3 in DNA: TGTGCCACCAGTGATTTTCGGGGCACAGGGGATGAAAAACTGTTTTTT. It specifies CATSDFRGTGDEKLFF.

In nucleotides, the CDR3 is TGTGCCAGTAGTATTCAGGGGGCCTGGGAGACCCAGTACTTC. Its protein product is CASSIQGAWETQYF. The chain links TRBV19 to TRBJ2-5, with 8 bases fitting TRBD1. This CDR3 has 14 residues. The J segment lost 5 bases and the V segment lost 3 bases, leaving 5 bases of the junction unmatched. Germline V gene lookup returns CDR1 LNHDA and CDR2 SQIVND (reference sequence).